Included here is one T cell receptor (beta chain) sequence, with context. Germline CDR1 and CDR2: MNHNS and SASEGT. This CDR3 has 16 amino acids. V shed 3 bases and J shed 5 bases, with 19 bases lying between them. The sort gate was single viable CD3+CD4+CD8-CD45RO+ cells for memory CD4+ T cells. These data belong to a study of memory CD4+ T cells and cytomegalovirus serostatus. Sequencing was performed with immunoSEQ multiplex PCR; in TCRdb, only in-frame clones are kept and a portion is missing. Found here are 50,000 to 75,000 clones, 80% to 85% of them singletons; the top ten hold roughly 0.95%. The V gene is TRBV6-1, the J gene TRBJ1-2; D is undetermined. The source of this sequence is an adult in good health and CMV-seronegative. Sequenced input: memory CD4+ T cells from blood. CDR3 loop: CASSDSQLRNSYGYTF. The DNA of the CDR3 is TGTGCCAGCAGTGATTCCCAGCTTAGGAACAGTTATGGCTACACCTTC.